The subject of this entry is one T cell receptor (beta chain). Germline CDR1 and CDR2: PRHDT and FYEKMQ (reference sequence). After removal of 2 bases from V and 2 bases from J, the junction contained 9 bases not matched to a gene. CDR3 length equals 18 residues. Stable Graves' hyperthyroidism denoted no ophthalmopathy progression over 18 months. The data originate from a study of T cells in Graves' hyperthyroidism and ophthalmopathy. TCR beta CDR3 regions were amplified from RNA transcripts. With the HTBI primer set, the TCR CDR3 went through a first round of RT-PCR. TCRdb re-called the multiplex PCR reads with MiXCR, one entry per CDR3 protein. Of 550,000 to 800,000 distinct CDR3 sequences listed, about a sixth were seen once; the top ten hold approximately 8.4%.

The gene calls are TRBV13 and TRBJ2-1; 10 bases match TRBD2. This sequence originates from a man in his late teens or twenties with Graves' hyperthyroidism. The specimen was blood. DNA for the CDR3: TGTGCCAGCAGCTTATGGGCTAGCGGGAGTAGGACCTACAATGAGCAGTTCTTC. As protein: CASSLWASGSRTYNEQFF.